This entry describes one TCR beta chain. The data were taken from a study of blood T cell repertoires in COVID-19. Study information: The United States, Italy and Spain were the sources of the acute and convalescent COVID-19 samples. T cells, B-cell-depleted T cells, or PBMCs supplied cDNA or gDNA.

Original data processing: Estimation of nucleated cell counts relied on the amplification of reference gene primers. Method: immunoSEQ multiplex PCR; TCRdb's copy keeps in-frame clones and lacks some. From that table come the V and J calls and clone size; the DNA was used to work out D and trimming. Of 100,000 to 150,000 clones listed, about 70% are singletons. This CDR3 contains 13 residues. Germline V CDR1 and CDR2: MNHEY, SMNVEV (reference sequence). V lost 5 bases, J lost 8 bases, and 5 bases stayed unmatched. The sequence was obtained from a man aged 60 to 69 with acute or convalescent COVID-19. Sequencing input: peripheral blood. This chain joins TRBV27 and TRBJ1-2, with TRBD1 matching 10 bases. The CDR3 DNA follows: TGTGCCAGCAGTCCCCGGGACAGGGGAGGCTACACCTTC. Protein: CASSPRDRGGYTF.